This is a list of T cell receptor beta chains from one sample in a study of T cell repertoires in cytomegalovirus infection. One entry per CDR3 protein results from TCRdb running MiXCR on the reads. In the table there are more than 400,000 distinct CDR3 sequences, roughly 29% of which are singletons. Material: PBMCs. These receptors came from a human donor in good health (CMV status not recorded). Some clones in this sample may be carry-over from other donors' samples. Each CDR3 is given with its conserved first and last residue. The D gene is left open where the match is weak. Expanded clones get a size class; other rows say once, few or many, or leave the size out.

D gene	clone size	V gene	J gene	CDR3 protein	CDR3 DNA
TRBD1	.	TRBV11-2	TRBJ1-4	CASSLEGTGRGKLFF	TGTGCCAGCAGCTTAGAAGGGACAGGGAGAGGAAAACTGTTTTTT
TRBD1	many	TRBV7-2	TRBJ1-1	CASLRDRGLGEAFF	TGTGCCAGCCTTCGGGACAGGGGGCTTGGTGAAGCTTTCTTT
.	.	TRBV25-1	TRBJ2-4	CASGGIGAKNIQYF	TGTGCCAGCGGGGGTATAGGGGCCAAAAACATTCAGTACTTC
.	few	TRBV29-1	TRBJ1-2	CSVRTPTHYGYTF	TGCAGCGTTCGGACACCTACCCACTATGGCTACACCTTC
TRBD2	many	TRBV7-2	TRBJ2-1	CASSLYFREGWDEQFF	TGTGCCAGCAGCTTATATTTCCGGGAGGGCTGGGATGAGCAGTTCTTC
.	.	TRBV18	TRBJ2-5	CASSPLRGQYQETQYF	TGTGCCAGCTCACCACTGCGGGGGCAGTATCAAGAGACCCAGTACTTC
.	.	TRBV10-3	TRBJ1-1	CAISAPAQGGEEAFF	TGTGCCATCAGTGCCCCGGCACAGGGAGGGGAGGAAGCTTTCTTT
.	.	TRBV20-1	TRBJ2-2	CSAYDITSTGELFF	TGCAGTGCTTACGACATTACTAGCACCGGGGAGCTGTTTTTT
.	.	TRBV10-1	TRBJ2-1	CASGTKLWQFF	TGCGCCAGCGGTACCAAACTTTGGCAGTTCTTC
.	few	TRBV4-3	TRBJ1-2	CASSQDRAGQGYGYTF	TGCGCCAGCAGCCAAGATCGCGCAGGGCAGGGCTATGGCTACACCTTC
.	few	TRBV5-4	TRBJ2-1	CASRTGHDEQFF	TGTGCCAGCAGGACAGGACACGACGAGCAGTTCTTC
.	few	TRBV19	TRBJ2-7	CASSTRHTGEQYF	TGTGCCAGTAGTACGCGACACACGGGAGAGCAGTACTTC
TRBD2	.	TRBV18	TRBJ2-7	CASSGRTSGASYEQYF	TGTGCCAGCTCAGGACGGACTAGCGGGGCATCCTACGAGCAGTACTTC
.	many	TRBV7-2	TRBJ2-1	CASSPTGRYNEQFF	TGTGCCAGCAGCCCCACCGGTAGGTACAATGAGCAGTTCTTC
.	.	TRBV12-3/TRBV12-4	TRBJ2-3	CASSSWDLSPDTQYF	TGTGCCAGCAGCAGTTGGGACTTATCCCCAGATACGCAGTATTTT
.	.	TRBV12-3/TRBV12-4	TRBJ2-2	CASRVLANTGELFF	TGTGCCAGCAGAGTTCTAGCGAACACCGGGGAGCTGTTTTTT
TRBD1	.	TRBV15	TRBJ1-4	CATSRVRGGTNEKLFF	TGTGCCACCAGCAGAGTGCGAGGGGGCACTAATGAAAAACTGTTTTTT
.	many	TRBV19	TRBJ1-1	CASAKVGGEAFF	TGTGCCAGCGCAAAGGTTGGCGGTGAAGCTTTCTTT
.	few	TRBV28	TRBJ1-3	CASSLIGVSGNTIYF	TGTGCCAGCAGTTTAATCGGGGTCTCTGGAAACACCATATATTTT
.	few	TRBV6-5	TRBJ1-3	CASSYGRSSGNTIYF	TGTGCCAGCAGTTACGGACGGAGCTCTGGAAACACCATATATTTT
.	.	TRBV6-2/TRBV6-3	TRBJ1-1	CASKDRYTEAFF	TGTGCCAGCAAGGACAGATACACTGAAGCTTTCTTT
.	many	TRBV6-2/TRBV6-3	TRBJ1-5	CASSYAVGSPTFNQPQHF	TGTGCCAGCAGTTACGCCGTGGGCAGTCCTACGTTCAATCAGCCCCAGCATTTT
.	.	TRBV7-6	TRBJ1-1	CASSFKGKGNTEAFF	TGTGCCAGCAGCTTTAAGGGGAAGGGGAACACTGAAGCTTTCTTT
.	few	TRBV7-8	TRBJ1-1	CASSSTGAANTEAFF	TGTGCCAGCAGTTCAACCGGGGCGGCGAACACTGAAGCTTTCTTT
TRBD2	few	TRBV12-5	TRBJ2-5	CASGLGLAPSGETQYF	TGTGCTAGTGGTTTAGGACTAGCCCCGAGCGGGGAGACCCAGTACTTC
TRBD2	many	TRBV6-2/TRBV6-3	TRBJ2-1	CASSQRGEQFF	TGTGCCAGCAGTCAGCGGGGTGAGCAGTTCTTC
.	.	TRBV12-3/TRBV12-4	TRBJ2-2	CASTLRRGPGELFF	TGTGCCAGCACTCTTAGGAGGGGTCCCGGGGAGCTGTTTTTT
TRBD1	few	TRBV28	TRBJ1-2	CASRTGTVYGYTF	TGTGCCAGCAGGACGGGGACAGTATATGGCTACACCTTC
TRBD2	few	TRBV9	TRBJ2-6	CASSVTSEDTGANVLTF	TGTGCCAGCAGCGTTACTAGCGAGGATACGGGGGCCAACGTCCTGACTTTC
TRBD2	.	TRBV28	TRBJ2-1	CASKTSGRAADNEQFF	TGTGCCAGCAAGACTAGCGGGAGGGCCGCAGATAATGAGCAGTTCTTC
.	.	TRBV6-2/TRBV6-3	TRBJ2-1	CASVLGLQNEQFF	TGTGCCAGCGTACTAGGTCTACAGAATGAGCAGTTCTTT
.	.	TRBV19	TRBJ1-1	CASSIEGLNTEAFF	TGTGCCAGTAGTATCGAAGGGTTGAACACTGAAGCTTTCTTT
.	many	TRBV12-3/TRBV12-4	TRBJ1-3	CASSRNGQGNTIYF	TGTGCCAGCAGCCGGAATGGACAAGGAAACACCATATATTTT
TRBD2	.	TRBV6-1	TRBJ2-1	CASSRMTSGRGEQFF	TGTGCCAGCAGTCGAATGACTAGCGGGAGGGGTGAGCAGTTCTTC